This TCR beta chain was observed in a study of radiotherapy plus CTLA-4 blockade in lung cancer. CDR1 LNHDA and CDR2 SQIVND come from the germline V gene (reference sequence). The CDR3 has 14 amino acids. Between the trimmed V and J ends, which lost 1 base and 4 bases, there was a span of 10 bases. TCRdb's table, derived via immunoSEQ multiplex PCR, lists solely in-frame clones and lacks some. The table includes about 77,000 clones, 74% detected once. This TCR was sampled from a human donor with non-small cell lung cancer whose response to radiotherapy plus ipilimumab could not be evaluated. Material: peripheral blood, obtained from a patient treated with radiotherapy plus ipilimumab. V gene TRBV19 combines with J gene TRBJ1-2; D perhaps matches TRBD1 (5 bases). CDR3 sequence: CASSIGQLLYGYTF. CDR3 nucleotides: TGTGCCAGTAGTATAGGACAGCTCCTCTATGGCTACACCTTC.